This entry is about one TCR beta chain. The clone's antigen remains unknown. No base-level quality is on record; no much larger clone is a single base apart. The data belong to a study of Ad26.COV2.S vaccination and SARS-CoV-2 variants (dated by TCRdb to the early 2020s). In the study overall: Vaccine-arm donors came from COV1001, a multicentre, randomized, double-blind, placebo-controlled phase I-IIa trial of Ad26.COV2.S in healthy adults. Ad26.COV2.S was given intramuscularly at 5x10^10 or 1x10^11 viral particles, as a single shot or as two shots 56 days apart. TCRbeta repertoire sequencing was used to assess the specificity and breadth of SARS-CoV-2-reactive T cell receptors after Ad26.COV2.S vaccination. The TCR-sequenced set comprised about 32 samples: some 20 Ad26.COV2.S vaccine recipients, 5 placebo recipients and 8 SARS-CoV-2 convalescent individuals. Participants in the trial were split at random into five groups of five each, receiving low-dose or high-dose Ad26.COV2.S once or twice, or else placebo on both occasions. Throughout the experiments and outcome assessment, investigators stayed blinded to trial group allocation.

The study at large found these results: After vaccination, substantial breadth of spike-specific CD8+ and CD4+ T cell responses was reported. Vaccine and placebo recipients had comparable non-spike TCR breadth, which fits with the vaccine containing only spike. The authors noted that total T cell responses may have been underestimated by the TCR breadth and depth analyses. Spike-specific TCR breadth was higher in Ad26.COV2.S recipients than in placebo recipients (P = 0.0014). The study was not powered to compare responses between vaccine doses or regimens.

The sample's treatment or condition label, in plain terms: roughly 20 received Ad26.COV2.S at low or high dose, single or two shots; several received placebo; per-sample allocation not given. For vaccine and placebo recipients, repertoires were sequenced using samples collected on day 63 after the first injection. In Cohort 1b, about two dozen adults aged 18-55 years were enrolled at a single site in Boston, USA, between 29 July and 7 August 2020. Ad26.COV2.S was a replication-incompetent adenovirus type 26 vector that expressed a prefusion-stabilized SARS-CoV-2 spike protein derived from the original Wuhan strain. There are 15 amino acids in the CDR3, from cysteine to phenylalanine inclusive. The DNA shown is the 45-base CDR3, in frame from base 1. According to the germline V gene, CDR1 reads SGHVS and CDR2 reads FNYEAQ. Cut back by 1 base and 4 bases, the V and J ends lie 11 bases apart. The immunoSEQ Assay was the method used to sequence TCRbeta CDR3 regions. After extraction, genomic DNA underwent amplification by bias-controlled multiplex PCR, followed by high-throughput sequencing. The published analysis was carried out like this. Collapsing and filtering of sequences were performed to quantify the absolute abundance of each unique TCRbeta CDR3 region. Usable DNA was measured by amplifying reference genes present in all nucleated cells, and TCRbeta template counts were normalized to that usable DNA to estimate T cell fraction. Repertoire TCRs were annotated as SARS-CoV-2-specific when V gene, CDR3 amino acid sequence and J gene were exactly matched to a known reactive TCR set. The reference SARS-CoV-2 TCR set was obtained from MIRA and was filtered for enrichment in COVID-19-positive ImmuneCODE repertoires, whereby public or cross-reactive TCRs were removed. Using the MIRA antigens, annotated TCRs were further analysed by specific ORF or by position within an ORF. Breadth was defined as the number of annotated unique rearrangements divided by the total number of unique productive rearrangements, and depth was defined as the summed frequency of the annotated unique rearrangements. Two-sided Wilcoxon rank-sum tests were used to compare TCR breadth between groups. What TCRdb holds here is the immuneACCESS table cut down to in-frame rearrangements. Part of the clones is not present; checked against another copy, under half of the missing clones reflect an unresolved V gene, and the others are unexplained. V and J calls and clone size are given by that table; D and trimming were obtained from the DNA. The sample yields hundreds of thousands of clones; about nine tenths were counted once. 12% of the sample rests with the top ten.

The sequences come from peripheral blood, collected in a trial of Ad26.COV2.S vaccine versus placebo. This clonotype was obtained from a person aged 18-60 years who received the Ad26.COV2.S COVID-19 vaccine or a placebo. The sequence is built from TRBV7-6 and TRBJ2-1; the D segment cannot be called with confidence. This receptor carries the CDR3 CASSLVAAPYNEQFF. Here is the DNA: TGTGCCAGCAGCTTAGTGGCAGCCCCGTACAATGAGCAGTTCTTC.